The 22 T cell receptor beta chains in this list originate from one sample, sequenced in a study of T-cell memory formation after mild COVID-19. Via MiXCR, TCRdb re-called the 5' RACE reads, giving one row per CDR3 protein. This sample yields fewer than 500,000 distinct CDR3 sequences, of which nearly 25% are seen a single time; approximately 13% belongs to the top ten. Sequencing was done on a sample of PBMCs or a T cell subset sorted from them (not recorded which). The receptors originated from an adult woman who had mild COVID-19 (a few samples of this study predate the infection). Cell type and time point are not known.

This clonotype was detected only a few times. The chain carries TRBV5-1 and TRBJ2-5; 12 positions match TRBD2. Germline CDR1 is SGHRS and CDR2 is YFSETQ. CDR3 length: 17 residues. Trimming at V came to 1 base and at J to 5 bases, leaving 9 bases not matched to a gene. DNA of the CDR3: TGCGCCAGCAGCTTGTCCGCTAGCGGGGGGGCCCGGGAGACCCAGTACTTC. Translation: CASSLSASGGARETQYF.

V and J are TRBV5-6 and TRBJ2-1; TRBD1 agrees at 7 bases. The germline V gene has CDR1 SGHDT and CDR2 YYEEEE. With V trimmed by 1 base and J by 12 bases, 4 bases remained unmatched. The CDR3 runs 12 residues. The CDR3 loop reads CASSLPGTAQFF. The CDR3, as DNA: TGTGCCAGCAGCTTGCCCGGGACAGCGCAGTTCTTC.

The gene calls are TRBV25-1 and TRBJ2-7, with no clear D. Trimming removed 1 base from V and 2 bases from J, with 12 bases in between. CDR3 size: 15 residues. CDR1 is MGHDK, CDR2 SYGVNS, per germline. The CDR3 DNA reads as TGTGCCAGCAGTGAATTTGCAACAATCCCCTACGAGCAGTACTTC. This codes for CASSEFATIPYEQYF.

There are a few counts of this clonotype. The J gene is TRBJ1-5, the V gene TRBV29-1; 7 nucleotides match TRBD1. There are 12 residues in the CDR3. Trimming took 4 bases from V and 4 from J; bases not matched to a gene: 1. Looked up from germline, CDR1 is SQVTM and CDR2 is ANQGSEA. The CDR3, as DNA: TGCAGCGTTGGACAGGGTAATCAGCCCCAGCATTTT. Encoded protein: CSVGQGNQPQHF.

The chain couples TRBV6-1 to TRBJ2-7, with 8 bases fitting TRBD2. V shed 2 bases and J 4 bases; nucleotides not matched to a gene: 7. The germline V gene has CDR1 MNHNS and CDR2 SASEGT. This CDR3 region has 15 residues. The CDR3 spells CASSEYRSGGYEQYF. The CDR3, as DNA: TGTGCCAGCAGTGAATATCGGAGCGGGGGTTACGAGCAGTACTTC.

The chain carries TRBV6-1 and TRBJ2-7; D gene uncertain. Germline assignment: CDR1 MNHNS and CDR2 SASEGT. The CDR3 loop spans 13 amino acids. V lost 6 bases, J lost 2 bases, and 11 bases lay in between. CDR3 residues: CASSVDLAYEQYF. The CDR3 bases are TGTGCCAGCAGCGTCGACCTAGCCTACGAGCAGTACTTC.

This clonotype was detected a few times. This chain links TRBV5-6 with TRBJ2-4; D may be TRBD2 (7 bases). The CDR3 consists of 16 residues. The germline V gene encodes CDR1 SGHDT and CDR2 YYEEEE. The V and J ends lost 4 bases and 2 bases respectively, with 16 bases between them. CDR3 nucleotides: TGTGCCAGCAGCGGGGGGGCCTCTAGTTCCAAAAACATTCAGTACTTC. It is translated as CASSGGASSSKNIQYF.

CDR3 DNA: TGTGCCAGCAGCTTGGATGGGACGATGGCTTACTACGAGCAGTACTTC. This sequence encodes CASSLDGTMAYYEQYF. The rearrangement joins TRBV5-6 to TRBJ2-7; tentatively, D is TRBD1 or TRBD2 (5 bases each). Trimming pared 0 bases from V and 3 bases from J, leaving 16 bases between. Germline V gene data show CDR1 as SGHDT and CDR2 as YYEEEE. CDR3 length equals 16 residues.

This clonotype showed up just a few times. V and J are TRBV4-1 and TRBJ1-5; D possibly corresponds to TRBD1 (6 bases). The V gene lost 5 bases and the J gene lost 3 bases, with 11 bases spanning the gap. Germline-derived CDR1 and CDR2 are MGHRA and YSYEKL. The CDR3 length is 14 residues. CDR3 loop: CASSGRDTNQPQHF. The DNA of the CDR3 is TGCGCCAGCAGCGGACGGGACACCAATCAGCCCCAGCATTTT.

The gene calls are TRBV7-6 and TRBJ2-3, with TRBD2 matching 8 bases. CDR3 length: 18 residues. Germline assignment: CDR1 SGHVS and CDR2 FNYEAQ. The V and J ends lost 0 bases and 2 bases, in that order; junction bases with no gene match: 10. The chain's CDR3 is CASSLAKGSGGPTDTQYF. Here the CDR3 DNA reads TGTGCCAGCAGCTTAGCGAAGGGGTCGGGAGGGCCCACAGATACGCAGTATTTT.

The count of this clonotype is one. This sequence joins TRBV7-2 and TRBJ1-6; no reliable D call. Germline lookup yields CDR1 SGHTA and CDR2 FQGNSA. The V and J ends lost 1 base and 5 bases respectively, with 6 bases between them. This CDR3 contains 14 residues. CDR3: CASSLDTDNSPLHF. The CDR3, as DNA: TGTGCCAGCAGCTTAGATACAGATAATTCACCCCTCCACTTT.

This clonotype has just a few counts. The gene calls are TRBV20-1 and TRBJ2-1; 10 positions match TRBD2. CDR1 is DFQATT and CDR2 is SNEGSKA in the germline V gene (reference sequence). V shed 0 bases, J shed 0 bases, and the junction held 8 bases outside the gene matches. CDR3 length equals 18 residues. CDR3 residues: CSARDQLAGKSSYNEQFF. CDR3 DNA sequence: TGCAGTGCTAGAGATCAACTAGCGGGGAAAAGCTCCTACAATGAGCAGTTCTTC.

The V and J genes are TRBV6-6 and TRBJ2-1; D could derive from TRBD1 or TRBD2 (6 bases each). V was clipped by 2 bases and J by 0 bases, with 14 bases between them. Germline CDR1 is MNHNY and CDR2 is SVGAGI (reference sequence). There are 17 residues in the CDR3. The CDR3 here is CASSYPLGGSSYNEQFF. The CDR3 DNA reads as TGTGCCAGCAGTTACCCGTTGGGGGGCAGCTCCTACAATGAGCAGTTCTTC.

This clonotype was counted a few times. The chain couples TRBV7-8 to TRBJ2-1; D is tentatively TRBD1 or TRBD2 (5 bases each). The V gene lost 5 bases and the J gene lost 0 bases, with 14 bases spanning the gap. The germline V gene has CDR1 SGHVS and CDR2 FQNEAQ. CDR3 length: 16 amino acids. The DNA for the CDR3 is TGTGCCAGCAGCGACTATCGGGGACCCTCCTACAATGAGCAGTTCTTC. Protein sequence: CASSDYRGPSYNEQFF.

The rearrangement uses TRBV7-2 and TRBJ2-2, with 9 nucleotides matching TRBD1. V lost 2 bases to trimming and J lost 7 bases; unmatched junction nucleotides: 8. The germline CDR1 and CDR2 sequences are SGHTA and FQGNSA. The CDR3 consists of 16 residues. This CDR3 is CASSLRDRVVYGELFF. The CDR3 region has the DNA TGTGCCAGCAGCTTAAGGGACAGGGTGGTTTACGGGGAGCTGTTTTTT.

V gene TRBV2 combines with J gene TRBJ2-7; D gene unclear. Germline V CDR1 and CDR2: SNHLY, FYNNEI. V dropped 6 bases and J dropped 3 bases, with 6 bases sitting between them. The CDR3 extends over 11 amino acids. CDR3 protein: CASRLDYEQYF. CDR3 bases: TGTGCCAGCAGACTCGACTACGAGCAGTACTTC.

The table lists this clonotype with a few counts. This chain joins TRBV6-6 and TRBJ2-7, with 9 bases that match TRBD1. Germline lookup yields CDR1 MNHNY and CDR2 SVGAGI (reference sequence). The CDR3 is made up of 15 amino acids. Unmatched junction bases numbered 8, after V lost 6 bases and J lost 2 bases. CDR3 coding DNA: TGTGCCAGCAGCACGACGGACAGGGGAACCTACGAGCAGTACTTC. Translation: CASSTTDRGTYEQYF.

As DNA, the CDR3 is TGTGCCAGCAGTAGGGACGGCTTGGGGTCCTACGAGCAGTACTTC. As protein: CASSRDGLGSYEQYF. The genes are TRBV5-4 and TRBJ2-7; D may match TRBD1 or TRBD2 (5 bases each). The CDR3 is 15 amino acids. The V end lost 5 bases, the J end lost 1 base, and 16 bases lay between the germline ends. Germline V gene data show CDR1 as SGHNT and CDR2 as YYREEE (reference sequence).

This clonotype came up a few times. The J gene is TRBJ2-3, the V gene TRBV4-2, with TRBD2 as a possible D gene (6 bases). Trimming cost V 1 base and J 1 base, with 6 bases left between them. Germline CDR1 and CDR2: LGHNA and YNFKEQ. The CDR3 runs to 14 residues. The CDR3 DNA reads TGTGCCAGCAGCCAAGGGGGGGGCACAGATACGCAGTATTTT. Translating it yields CASSQGGGTDTQYF.

The genes are TRBV12-5 and TRBJ2-3; 7 bases are a match to TRBD1. The CDR3 totals 15 residues. V shed 6 bases and J 4 bases; nucleotides not matched to a gene: 10. Germline V CDR1 and CDR2: LGHNT, FRNRAP. As DNA, the CDR3 is TGTGCTAGTGGCCAGGGACAGCCCGGGGCAGATACGCAGTATTTT. It translates to CASGQGQPGADTQYF.

The chain joins TRBV7-3 to TRBJ2-2; 8 nucleotides align to TRBD1. V shed 6 bases and J 6 bases; nucleotides not matched to a gene: 9. Germline CDR1 and CDR2: SGHTA and FQGTGA. The CDR3 sequence is 15 residues long. The CDR3 spells CASSQDRATPGELFF. The DNA for the CDR3 is TGTGCCAGCAGTCAGGACAGGGCTACCCCCGGGGAGCTGTTTTTT.

The chain links TRBV5-1 to TRBJ2-7, with D unresolved. Germline-derived CDR1 and CDR2 are SGHRS and YFSETQ. This CDR3 is 12 amino acids long. With 4 bases removed from V and 7 bases from J, the gap between germline ends came to 12 bases. The CDR3, as DNA: TGCGCCAGCAGCCTCAGGTGGCAAGAGCAGTACTTC. Translating it yields CASSLRWQEQYF. The complete variable domain, with remaining parts taken from reference TRBV5-1 and TRBJ2-7, reads KAGVTQTPRYLIKTRGQQVTLSCSPISGHRSVSWYQQTPGQGLQFLFEYFSETQRNKGNFPGRFSGRQFSNSRSEMNVSTLELGDSALYLCASSLRWQEQYFGPGTRLTVT.